The 18 T cell receptor beta chains below were found in one sample sequenced in a study of shared clonotypes between healthy human individuals. Clones were sequenced by immunoSEQ multiplex PCR, and TCRdb holds only the in-frame ones, with some missing. The sample consists of more than 2 million clones, around 95% of them appearing once. The source material was naive CD4+ T cells sorted from blood. Subset here: CD45RA+ positively selected. The source of these receptors is a man aged 18 to 30 in good health.

The V and J genes are TRBV6-5 and TRBJ2-5, with 8 positions matching TRBD1. The CDR3 length is 15 residues. The ends lost 8 bases at V and 4 bases at J; junction bases unmatched: 12. Germline V gene data show CDR1 as MNHEY and CDR2 as SVGAGI. CDR3 region: CASSPPGTGRETQYF. The CDR3 nucleotides are TGTGCCAGCTCCCCGCCCGGGACAGGACGAGAGACCCAGTACTTC.

This sequence joins TRBV6-5 and TRBJ2-1, with D tentatively TRBD2 (5 bases). Between the trimmed V and J ends, which lost 0 bases and 8 bases, there was a span of 17 bases. Germline V gene lookup returns CDR1 MNHEY and CDR2 SVGAGI. This CDR3 is built from 16 residues. The CDR3: CASSYSPLAREDEQFF. For the CDR3, the DNA is TGTGCCAGCAGTTACTCCCCCCTAGCAAGAGAGGATGAGCAGTTCTTC.

This chain links TRBV18 with TRBJ1-1, with unresolved D. V dropped 5 bases and J dropped 1 base, with 8 bases sitting between them. This CDR3 region has 13 residues. The germline V gene has CDR1 KGHSH and CDR2 LQKENI. CDR3 loop: CASSANGNTEAFF. CDR3 in DNA: TGTGCCAGCTCAGCCAATGGGAACACTGAAGCTTTCTTT.

The chain links TRBV6-6 to TRBJ2-7; 7 bases fit TRBD1. The germline gives CDR1 MNHNY, CDR2 SVGAGI (reference sequence). V was clipped by 6 bases and J by 9 bases; unmatched bases: 5. CDR3 length: 11 residues. CDR3 in DNA: TGTGCCAGCAGAAACACAGGGGTGCAGTACTTC. This gives the protein CASRNTGVQYF.

The chain combines TRBV10-2 with TRBJ1-6, with 7 bases aligning to TRBD1. After removal of 6 bases from V and 6 bases from J, the junction contained 5 bases not matched to a gene. CDR1 is WSHSY and CDR2 is SAAADI in the germline V gene. The CDR3 runs to 14 residues. CDR3 bases: TGCGCCAGCAGCCGGGACAGATTTAATTCACCCCTCCACTTT. It translates to CASSRDRFNSPLHF.

In its sample, this clone was seen a few times. The chain carries TRBV10-1 and TRBJ1-6; TRBD1 matches at 8 bases. The V segment lost 6 bases and the J segment 7 bases; nucleotides outside the gene matches: 5. The CDR3 is 14 residues long. CDR1 is WNHNN, CDR2 SYGVQD, per germline (reference sequence). The DNA of the CDR3 is TGCGCCAGCAGCCCCGGACAGGGAAATTCACCCCTCCACTTT. Translating it yields CASSPGQGNSPLHF.

This clone came up once. The chain links TRBV25-1 to TRBJ1-1, with 7 bases identical to TRBD1. CDR1 and CDR2 (germline): MGHDK, SYGVNS. The CDR3 is 17 residues long. V was clipped by 4 bases and J by 4 bases; unmatched bases: 15. DNA for the CDR3: TGTGCCAGCAGTGTGGTTACAGGGGCTGGGAGGGGCACTGAAGCTTTCTTT. Residues: CASSVVTGAGRGTEAFF.

The rearrangement joins TRBV5-6 to TRBJ2-6; D is unclear. Germline lookup yields CDR1 SGHDT and CDR2 YYEEEE. V was shortened by 9 bases and J by 0 bases, with 13 bases between the two germline ends. The length of the CDR3 is 15 residues. CDR3 DNA: TGTGCCACTAATGTGGTGGGCTCTGGGGCCAACGTCCTGACTTTC. Protein: CATNVVGSGANVLTF.

The chain couples TRBV6-5 to TRBJ2-5, with a tentative D call TRBD2 (5 bases). V was cut by 6 bases and J by 7 bases, with 18 bases left in between. The CDR3 sequence is 14 residues long. Germline CDR1 and CDR2: MNHEY and SVGAGI. The chain's CDR3 is CASRSAGGPGTQYF. The CDR3 bases are TGTGCCAGCAGATCAGCAGGAGGCCCAGGGACCCAGTACTTC.

The chain joins TRBV5-4 to TRBJ1-2; D may be TRBD1 (6 bases). The V and J ends lost 3 bases and 7 bases respectively, with 19 bases between them. Germline lookup yields CDR1 SGHNT and CDR2 YYREEE (reference sequence). This CDR3 has 15 amino acids. The CDR3 DNA follows: TGTGCCAGCAGCTACTCTAACAGGGATAGTGCTGGCTACACCTTC. This codes for CASSYSNRDSAGYTF.

The chain is built from TRBV7-9 and TRBJ2-1, with D possibly being TRBD1 (6 bases). Germline V lookup: CDR1 SEHNR, CDR2 FQNEAQ (reference sequence). The V and J ends lost 5 bases and 3 bases respectively, with 11 bases between them. The CDR3 length is 14 residues. The CDR3 bases are TGTGCCAGCAGCAACACAGGGATCTACAATGAGCAGTTCTTC. Residues: CASSNTGIYNEQFF.

This chain links TRBV30 with TRBJ2-1; the match to TRBD2 covers 14 bases. V trimming: 2 bases; J trimming: 7 bases; junction bases outside the gene matches: 10. Germline CDR1 and CDR2: GTSNPN and SVGIG (reference sequence). The CDR3 consists of 17 residues. For the CDR3, the DNA is TGTGCCTGGAGTCCGACGACTAGCGGGAGGGCGTGGAATGAGCAGTTCTTC. Its protein is CAWSPTTSGRAWNEQFF.

The gene calls are TRBV5-1 and TRBJ1-6, with D maybe TRBD1 (6 bases). This CDR3 is built from 14 residues. Trimming left V 0 bases short and J 9 bases short, with 10 bases between. The germline CDR1 and CDR2 sequences are SGHRS and YFSETQ. CDR3 nucleotides: TGCGCCAGCAGCTTGGACAGGGAAGGTTCACCCCTCCACTTT. The encoded protein is CASSLDREGSPLHF.

The V gene is TRBV5-1, the J gene TRBJ2-7; 13 bases fit TRBD2. This CDR3 region has 20 residues. Per the germline V gene, CDR1 is SGHRS and CDR2 is YFSETQ. Unmatched junction bases numbered 20, after V lost 5 bases and J lost 3 bases. This CDR3 reads CASSLKGPPGTSGIFYEQYF. The CDR3 DNA follows: TGCGCCAGCAGTCTGAAGGGACCTCCCGGGACTAGCGGGATTTTCTACGAGCAGTACTTC.

Concerning this clone itself: The same CDR3 is also encoded by other DNA sequences in this sample. The chain has TRBV25-1 and TRBJ1-1, with TRBD1 matching 7 bases. V lost 3 bases, J lost 2 bases, and 3 bases stayed unmatched. The CDR3 contains 14 residues. The germline CDR1 and CDR2 sequences are MGHDK and SYGVNS. The CDR3 DNA sequence: TGTGCCAGCAGTGAGACAGGGATTAACACTGAAGCTTTCTTT. It encodes CASSETGINTEAFF.

This chain connects TRBV5-1 to TRBJ1-4, with D maybe TRBD1 (5 bases). CDR3 length: 15 residues. With 2 bases removed from V and 5 bases from J, the gap between germline ends came to 13 bases. Germline V gene data show CDR1 as SGHRS and CDR2 as YFSETQ. In DNA, the CDR3 is TGCGCCAGCAGCTTCCAGGGCCTGACGAATGAAAAACTGTTTTTT. This sequence encodes CASSFQGLTNEKLFF.

The V call is TRBV5-1, the J call TRBJ2-3; 10 bases are a match to TRBD1. J was trimmed by 3 bases and V by 1 base; bases with no gene match: 5. Looked up from germline, CDR1 is SGHRS and CDR2 is YFSETQ. CDR3 size: 16 residues. CDR3: CASSLMTGQGTDTQYF. The CDR3 coding sequence is TGCGCCAGCAGCTTGATGACGGGACAGGGGACAGATACGCAGTATTTT.

CDR3 residues: CASISWTGTNSPLHF. The CDR3 bases are TGTGCCAGCATTAGTTGGACAGGGACCAATTCACCCCTCCACTTT. This chain joins TRBV2 and TRBJ1-6; TRBD1 matches 8 bases. The CDR3 sequence is 15 residues long. After removal of 7 bases from V and 7 bases from J, the junction contained 9 bases not matched to a gene. Germline lookup yields CDR1 SNHLY and CDR2 FYNNEI. Using reference TRBV2 and TRBJ1-6 for the parts outside the CDR3, the full variable domain is EPEVTQTPSHQVTQMGQEVILRCVPISNHLYFYWYRQILGQKVEFLVSFYNNEISEKSEIFDDQFSVERPDGSNFTLKIRSTKLEDSAMYFCASISWTGTNSPLHFGNGTRLTVT.